One sample yielded the 8 T cell receptor beta chains listed below, sequenced in a study of response to subunit inactivated influenza vaccine. Via MiXCR, TCRdb re-called the RT-PCR reads, giving one row per CDR3 protein. The profile shows a few hundred thousand distinct CDR3 sequences, around 15% of them singletons. The sample consisted of PBMCs from blood, taken 11 to 12 days after vaccination. These receptors were taken from a man aged 50-60 years who received an inactivated influenza vaccine.

The rearrangement uses TRBV7-2 and TRBJ1-4, with D possibly TRBD1 on 6 matching bases. The CDR3 has 14 residues. Germline CDR1 reads SGHTA; CDR2 reads FQGNSA. V gave up 1 base and J gave up 10 bases, with 13 bases separating them. CDR3 bases: TGTGCCAGCAGCTTAGAACAGGGAACCCCAAAACTGTTTTTT. Amino acids: CASSLEQGTPKLFF.

In its sample, this clonotype was seen many times. The chain joins TRBV5-5 to TRBJ1-1; no clear D. Trimming removed 4 bases at V and 4 bases at J, with 14 bases between. CDR1 and CDR2 (germline): SGHKS, YYEKEE (reference sequence). The CDR3 spans 14 residues. The CDR3 region is CASSQTVLGTEAFF. The CDR3 nucleotides read TGTGCCAGCAGCCAAACCGTCTTGGGCACTGAAGCTTTCTTT.

This clonotype was picked up many times. This rearrangement joins TRBV5-5 to TRBJ2-1, with 8 bases aligning to TRBD2. This CDR3 spans 14 amino acids. V trimming: 0 bases; J trimming: 7 bases; junction bases outside the gene matches: 3. CDR1 is SGHKS, CDR2 YYEKEE, per germline (reference sequence). The CDR3 reads CASSLGTSRNEQFF. The CDR3 coding sequence is TGTGCCAGCAGCTTGGGGACTAGCAGGAATGAGCAGTTCTTC.

This clonotype occurred a few times. The chain employs TRBV7-2 and TRBJ2-1, with 8 bases matching TRBD1. This CDR3 region has 14 residues. The trim removed 4 bases at V and 9 bases at J, leaving 8 bases unmatched. Per germline, CDR1 SGHTA and CDR2 FQGNSA. The CDR3 loop reads CASSSDRVAGEQFF. CDR3 sequence (DNA): TGTGCCAGCAGCTCGGACAGGGTGGCTGGTGAGCAGTTCTTC. Full variable domain (missing parts from reference TRBV7-2 and TRBJ2-1): GAGVSQSPSNKVTEKGKDVELRCDPISGHTALYWYRQSLGQGLEFLIYFQGNSAPDKSGLPSDRFSAERTGGSVSTLTIQRTQQEDSAVYLCASSSDRVAGEQFFGPGTRLTVL.

This clonotype was detected many times. This chain connects TRBV5-1 to TRBJ2-3; TRBD1 might be the D (6 bases). Looked up from germline, CDR1 is SGHRS and CDR2 is YFSETQ. The CDR3 runs 16 residues. V lost 0 bases to trimming and J lost 5 bases, with 16 bases between them. The CDR3: CASSLETSRGVDTQYF. CDR3 nucleotides: TGCGCCAGCAGCTTGGAGACCTCCAGGGGAGTAGATACGCAGTATTTT.

This clonotype was recorded a few times. The chain joins TRBV18 to TRBJ2-7, with D unclear. The V end lost 0 bases, the J end lost 2 bases, and 8 bases lay between the germline ends. Germline V gene data show CDR1 as KGHSH and CDR2 as LQKENI. The CDR3 totals 14 residues. DNA for the CDR3: TGTGCCAGCTCACCACCCAAAGGGACCTACGAGCAGTACTTC. It is translated as CASSPPKGTYEQYF.

A few counts support this clonotype. This chain links TRBV12-3 or TRBV12-4 with TRBJ1-1; tentatively, D is TRBD1 (6 bases). The CDR3 length is 14 residues. V lost 3 bases and J 8 bases, leaving 16 bases between the germline ends. The CDR3 DNA reads TGTGCCAGCAGTTTTGCGTTGGGGGCAGAAGAAGCTTTCTTT. This translates into CASSFALGAEEAFF.

The chain has TRBV13 and TRBJ2-1, with 10 bases identical to TRBD1. V lost 4 bases and J lost 7; bases outside the gene matches: 7. This CDR3 comprises 15 residues. The germline V gene has CDR1 PRHDT and CDR2 FYEKMQ (reference sequence). Here the CDR3 DNA reads TGTGCCAGCAGCTGGGGACAGGGGTCCTGGAATGAGCAGTTCTTC. Translation: CASSWGQGSWNEQFF.